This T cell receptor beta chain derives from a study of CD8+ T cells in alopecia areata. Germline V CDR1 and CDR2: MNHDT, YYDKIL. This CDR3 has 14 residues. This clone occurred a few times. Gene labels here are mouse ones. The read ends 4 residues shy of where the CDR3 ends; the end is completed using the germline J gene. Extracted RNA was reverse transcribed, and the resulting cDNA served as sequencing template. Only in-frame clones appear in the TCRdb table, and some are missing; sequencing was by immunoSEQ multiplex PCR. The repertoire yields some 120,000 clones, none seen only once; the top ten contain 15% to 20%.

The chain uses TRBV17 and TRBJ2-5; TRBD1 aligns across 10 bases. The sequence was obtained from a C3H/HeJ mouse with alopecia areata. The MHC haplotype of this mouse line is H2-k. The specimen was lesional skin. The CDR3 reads CASSTGQGRDTQYF. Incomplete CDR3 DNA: TGTGCTAGCAGCACGGGACAGGGGAGAGAC. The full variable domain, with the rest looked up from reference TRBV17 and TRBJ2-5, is DTTVKQNPRYKLARVGKPVNLICSQTMNHDTMYWYQKKPNQAPKLLLFYYDKILNREADTFEKFQSSRPNNSFCSLYIGSAGLEYSAMYLCASSTGQGRDTQYFGPGTRLLVL.